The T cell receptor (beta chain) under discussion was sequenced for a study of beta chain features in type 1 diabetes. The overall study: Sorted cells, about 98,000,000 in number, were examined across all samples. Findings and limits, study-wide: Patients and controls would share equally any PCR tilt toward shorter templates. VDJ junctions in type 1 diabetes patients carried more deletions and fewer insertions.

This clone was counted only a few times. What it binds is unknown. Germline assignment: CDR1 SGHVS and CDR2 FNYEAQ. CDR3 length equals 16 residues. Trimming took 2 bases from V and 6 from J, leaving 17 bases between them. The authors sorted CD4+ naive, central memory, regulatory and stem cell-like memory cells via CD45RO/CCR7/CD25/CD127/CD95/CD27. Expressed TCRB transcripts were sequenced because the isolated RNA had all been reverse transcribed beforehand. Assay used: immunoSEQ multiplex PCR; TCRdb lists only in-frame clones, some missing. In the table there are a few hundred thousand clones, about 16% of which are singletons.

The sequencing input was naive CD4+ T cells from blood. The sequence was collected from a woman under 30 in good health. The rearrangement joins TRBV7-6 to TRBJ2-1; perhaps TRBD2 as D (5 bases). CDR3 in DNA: TGTGCCAGCAGCTTAACTCTAGCCGGGATTGGCAATGAGCAGTTCTTC. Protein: CASSLTLAGIGNEQFF.